The 17 T cell receptor beta chains presented below share a single source sample, sequenced in a study of blood T cell repertoires in COVID-19. Some clones are missing from TCRdb's copy, which holds only in-frame ones; the method was immunoSEQ multiplex PCR. The sample gives about 57,000 clones, 79% of which show up once; roughly 3.7% is in the top ten. Sequences were obtained from peripheral blood. The receptors shown here come from a man aged 55 to 70 with acute or convalescent COVID-19.

The V gene is TRBV2, the J gene TRBJ2-1, with D uncertain. Germline values: CDR1 SNHLY, CDR2 FYNNEI. Trimming left V 8 bases short and J 8 bases short, with 19 bases between. The CDR3 runs to 14 residues. CDR3 DNA sequence: TGTGCCAGCCTTGCAATTGGGTTGGCGGATGAGCAGTTCTTC. This gives the protein CASLAIGLADEQFF.

This sequence joins TRBV27 and TRBJ1-4; 8 positions agree with TRBD1. The CDR3 is made up of 14 amino acids. The trim removed 7 bases at V and 7 bases at J, leaving 8 bases unmatched. Germline V lookup: CDR1 MNHEY, CDR2 SMNVEV (reference sequence). CDR3 coding DNA: TGTGCCAGCAAGTTAGGGCAGGGGGCTGAAAAACTGTTTTTT. It translates to CASKLGQGAEKLFF.

This clone was counted a single time. This chain connects TRBV9 to TRBJ2-3; weak D call: TRBD2 (6 bases). This CDR3 has 15 residues. The ends were cut back, 3 bases at V and 2 bases at J, with 13 bases in the middle. Germline values: CDR1 SGDLS, CDR2 YYNGEE. The CDR3 bases are TGTGCCAGCAGCGGGGGGGTAGCATTCACAGATACGCAGTATTTT. Translating gives CASSGGVAFTDTQYF.

V gene TRBV7-9 combines with J gene TRBJ2-7; possible D gene TRBD2, 6 bases. The CDR3 totals 14 residues. V was clipped by 2 bases and J by 0 bases, with 8 bases between them. The V gene's germline CDR1 is SEHNR and CDR2 FQNEAQ (reference sequence). The CDR3 protein is CASSLTGVSYEQYF. CDR3 sequence (DNA): TGTGCCAGCAGCTTAACGGGGGTCTCCTACGAGCAGTACTTC. Full variable domain (remainder filled in from reference TRBV7-9 and TRBJ2-7): DTGVSQNPRHKITKRGQNVTFRCDPISEHNRLYWYRQTLGQGPEFLTYFQNEAQLEKSRLLSDRFSAERPKGSFSTLEIQRTEQGDSAMYLCASSLTGVSYEQYFGPGTRLTVT.

The V gene is TRBV27, the J gene TRBJ1-5; D perhaps matches TRBD1 (5 bases). Trimming stripped 6 bases from V and 4 bases from J, with 13 bases between. Germline V lookup: CDR1 MNHEY, CDR2 SMNVEV (reference sequence). This CDR3 comprises 14 residues. The CDR3 DNA reads as TGTGCCAGCAGCCTCACAGGCCTTAATCAGCCCCAGCATTTT. It yields the protein CASSLTGLNQPQHF.

CDR3 sequence (DNA): TGCGCCAGCAGCACCGGGCAGGGGGCTTTCTCTGGGGCCAACGTCCTGACTTTC. Translated: CASSTGQGAFSGANVLTF. V is TRBV5-1 and J is TRBJ2-6, with TRBD1 matching over 8 bases. Trimming removed 4 bases from V and 0 bases from J; junction bases left unmatched: 9. The CDR3 covers 18 residues. Germline CDR1 reads SGHRS; CDR2 reads YFSETQ.

V gene TRBV18 combines with J gene TRBJ1-5, with D unclear. The V and J ends lost 3 bases and 5 bases respectively, with 14 bases between them. Germline loops: CDR1 KGHSH, CDR2 LQKENI. The CDR3 runs to 15 residues. CDR3 nucleotides: TGTGCCAGCTCACCCCCCGGCAGGAAGGATCAGCCCCAGCATTTT. It encodes CASSPPGRKDQPQHF.

The chain employs TRBV4-1 and TRBJ1-4, with D tentatively TRBD1 (6 bases). Germline CDR1 and CDR2: MGHRA and YSYEKL. V shed 1 base and J shed 8 bases, with 14 bases lying between them. This CDR3 has 15 amino acids. This CDR3 is CASSQVGGSREKLFF. The CDR3 bases are TGCGCCAGCAGCCAAGTAGGGGGTTCTAGGGAAAAACTGTTTTTT.

This chain joins TRBV29-1 and TRBJ2-1; TRBD1 is a possible D gene (6 bases). The CDR3 has 14 amino acids. Germline V gives CDR1 SQVTM, CDR2 ANQGSEA. V lost 7 bases to trimming and J lost 7 bases, with 20 bases between them. The CDR3 nucleotides read TGCAGCGCCATACCGACCAATAGGGGGAATGAGCAGTTCTTC. This codes for CSAIPTNRGNEQFF.

The rearrangement links TRBV3-1 (or the pseudogene TRBV3-2) to TRBJ1-3, with D possibly being TRBD1 (5 bases). Germline V CDR1 and CDR2: LGHDT, YNNKEL (reference sequence). The CDR3 length is 14 residues. Trimming took off 4 bases at V and 0 bases at J, with 7 bases between the two ends. The CDR3 here is CASSRQLSGNTIYF. The CDR3 nucleotides are TGTGCCAGCAGCCGACAGCTCTCTGGAAACACCATATATTTT.

The chain has TRBV28 and TRBJ2-7, with D perhaps TRBD1 (6 bases). With 6 bases removed from V and 2 bases from J, the gap between germline ends came to 11 bases. Germline CDR1 MDHEN, CDR2 SYDVKM. CDR3 size: 13 residues. CDR3 bases: TGTGCCAGCAGAGGGGACAAGACCTACGAGCAGTACTTC. This translates into CASRGDKTYEQYF.

The chain has TRBV7-3 and TRBJ2-1; 7 positions match TRBD1. V lost 5 bases, J lost 7 bases, and 5 bases stayed unmatched. The V gene's germline CDR1 is SGHTA and CDR2 FQGTGA. The CDR3 spans 13 residues. The CDR3 nucleotides are TGTGCCAGCAGCGAGTTGGGACAGAATGAGCAGTTCTTC. Translation: CASSELGQNEQFF.

This clone was observed a handful of times. The V call is TRBV19, the J call TRBJ1-1, with a possible D match to TRBD1 (5 bases). Germline CDR1 LNHDA, CDR2 SQIVND (reference sequence). CDR3 length: 15 residues. Trimming left V 6 bases short and J 2 bases short, with 16 bases between. As DNA, the CDR3 is TGTGCCAGTAGGGGGAGGGGAATAATAAACACTGAAGCTTTCTTT. Encoded protein: CASRGRGIINTEAFF.

This rearrangement joins TRBV5-1 to TRBJ1-1; D is uncertain. This CDR3 has 13 residues. Trimming pared 6 bases from V and 3 bases from J, leaving 12 bases between. The germline V gene encodes CDR1 SGHRS and CDR2 YFSETQ. The CDR3, as DNA: TGCGCCAGCACGCTAAGGGAGTACACTGAAGCTTTCTTT. It specifies CASTLREYTEAFF.

This clone has a single count. The rearrangement links TRBV20-1 to TRBJ2-3; no definite D call. Germline V gene lookup returns CDR1 DFQATT and CDR2 SNEGSKA (reference sequence). V gave up 3 bases and J gave up 3 bases, with 16 bases separating them. The CDR3 has 15 amino acids. CDR3 bases: TGCAGTGCTAGTCAGCCCCTTATAGCTACAGATACGCAGTATTTT. Protein product: CSASQPLIATDTQYF.

The chain joins TRBV11-2 to TRBJ2-2; D remains ambiguous. The CDR3 extends over 14 amino acids. CDR1 and CDR2 from the germline V gene are SGHAT and FQNNGV. Trimming left V 4 bases short and J 3 bases short, with 9 bases between. The CDR3 DNA follows: TGTGCCAGCAGCTCACACCGGGACACCGGGGAGCTGTTTTTT. This translates into CASSSHRDTGELFF.

This clone has only one observation. V and J are TRBV6-6 and TRBJ1-1, with D possibly being TRBD1 (5 bases). Germline lookup yields CDR1 MNHNY and CDR2 SVGAGI (reference sequence). Trimming cost V 4 bases and J 4 bases, with 16 bases left between them. The CDR3 totals 15 residues. CDR3 in amino acids: CASSFPTDMSTEAFF. The CDR3 DNA follows: TGTGCCAGCAGTTTCCCGACAGACATGAGCACTGAAGCTTTCTTT.